This T cell receptor beta chain was observed in a study of identical twins. Study-level points and caveats: Abundant cord blood beta clonotypes carried fewer insertions; memory repertoires showed none. Low generation-probability sequences were in excess among twin-shared out-of-frame alpha sequences.

Germline CDR1 reads SGHDT; CDR2 reads YYEEEE. This CDR3 has 14 residues. V dropped 2 bases and J dropped 7 bases, with 13 bases sitting between them. This clonotype turned up a few times. Its antigen is undetermined. One entry per CDR3 protein results from TCRdb running MiXCR on the 5' RACE reads. The repertoire holds 500,000 to 550,000 distinct CDR3 sequences, under 25% seen once, with around 1% in the top ten. This sample also belongs to another study, concerning T cells expressing NK-cell markers.

This receptor was obtained from a woman aged 18-29 years in good health. The material sequenced was CD4+ T cells sorted from blood. V gene TRBV5-6 combines with J gene TRBJ2-1; possible D gene TRBD1, 5 bases. In nucleotides, the CDR3 is TGTGCCAGCAGCTTCGTTGGCAGGGCAAATGAGCAGTTCTTC. This sequence encodes CASSFVGRANEQFF.